This T cell receptor (beta chain) was documented in a study of T cell responses to AZD1222 COVID-19 vaccine. Study results and caveats: After two AZD1222 doses, spike-specific TCR breadth and depth rose versus day 0.

As to this clone: Its antigen is unidentified.

Generated by immunoSEQ multiplex PCR, the TCRdb table keeps only in-frame clones and is missing some. The sample shows 150,000 or so clones, 75% to 85% of them seen only once. V shed 5 bases, J shed 1 base, and the junction held 6 bases outside the gene matches. CDR3 length: 15 residues. The germline CDR1 and CDR2 sequences are SGHRS and YFSETQ. The sequence derives from an adult in good health. The rearrangement joins TRBV5-1 to TRBJ2-1; 7 bases map to TRBD2. Sequenced here: peripheral blood, sampled on day 0 of MenACWY control vaccination. In nucleotides, the CDR3 is TGCGCCAGCAGTTATACTAGCGAGTCCTACAATGAGCAGTTCTTC. This gives the protein CASSYTSESYNEQFF.